Detailed here is one T cell receptor (beta chain). What it binds is not known. With V trimmed by 5 bases and J by 5 bases, 8 bases remained unmatched. There are 14 residues in the CDR3. The germline V gene encodes CDR1 SGHAT and CDR2 FQNNGV. This record comes from a study of cytomegalovirus exposure and HLA in healthy donors. Study in general: A prior study identified over 100 million unique TCR beta sequences from around 180 million T cells. Findings and caveats of the study: Per a later analysis, approximately 16,000 TCR beta sequences showed association with HLA alleles at 0.05 false discovery rate. TCR beta sequences reportedly predicted most subjects' HLA-A and HLA-B alleles accurately. The study designated 150 or so TCR beta chains cytomegalovirus-associated.

Vbeta (60) and Jbeta (13) primers were used in the PCR. Repertoires were generated with immunoSEQ multiplex PCR, while TCRdb's copy carries only in-frame clones and drops some. The profile shows about 200,000 clones, over 65% of them singletons. The sequence was collected from a man aged 18 to 30 in good health and CMV-seronegative. Specimen: PBMCs. The chain uses TRBV11-2 and TRBJ1-1; 7 nucleotides agree with TRBD1. The CDR3 nucleotides are TGTGCCAGCAGCCTCGACAGGGTGGGGACTGAAGCTTTCTTT. Protein product: CASSLDRVGTEAFF.